This T cell receptor beta chain was identified in a study of blood T cell repertoires in COVID-19. Study at large: Samples representing acute and convalescent COVID-19 were sourced from the United States, Italy and Spain.

The CDR3 spans 15 residues. CDR1 is MGHRA, CDR2 YSYEKL, per germline. Trimming took 3 bases from V and 0 from J, leaving 11 bases between them. Per the original methods: Nucleated cell number was recorded as an estimate derived from reference gene primer amplification. Repertoires were generated with immunoSEQ multiplex PCR, while TCRdb's copy carries only in-frame clones and drops some. D and trimming were read from the DNA, whereas the V and J calls and clone size are those reported in that table. The repertoire holds roughly 79,000 clones, with about nine tenths as singletons. What was sequenced was peripheral blood. This chain joins TRBV4-1 and TRBJ1-1; D is uncertain. The sequence was collected from a woman aged 50 to 60 with acute or convalescent COVID-19. Written as DNA, the CDR3 is TGCGCCAGCAGCCACCAACCCGGGATGAACACTGAAGCTTTCTTT. This gives the protein CASSHQPGMNTEAFF.